The subject of this entry is one T cell receptor beta chain. The antigen is unknown. Other DNA variants within this sample encode the same CDR3. CDR1 is PRHDT and CDR2 is FYEKMQ in the germline V gene (reference sequence). V was trimmed by 0 bases and J by 5 bases, leaving 10 bases between them. This CDR3 has 14 residues. The sample is drawn from a study of multiple sclerosis patients with progressive multifocal leukoencephalopathy. General study findings and limits: Before and during natalizumab, the clones expanded at PML already existed.

Time point denoted: time of PML onset. The protocol was immunoSEQ multiplex PCR, while the TCRdb copy is restricted to in-frame clones and leaves out a portion. The sample consists of approximately 28,000 clones, roughly 87% of them appearing once. This receptor was taken from a middle-aged woman with progressive multifocal leukoencephalopathy. The input for sequencing was PBMCs, taken from a patient treated with natalizumab. V and J are TRBV13 and TRBJ1-1, with D possibly matching TRBD1 (6 bases). CDR3 bases: TGTGCCAGCAGCTTAGGTGGCAGGGGTACTGAAGCTTTCTTT. Amino acid sequence: CASSLGGRGTEAFF.